The 11 T cell receptor beta chains below were found in one sample sequenced in a study of identical twins (dated by TCRdb to 2016 to 2018). Receptors were amplified or captured by 5' RACE. The data were produced on an Illumina HiSeq 2000. In TCRdb, the public reads were trimmed at Q25 with fastp and aligned with MiXCR, with productive beta chains retained. Every entry covers one CDR3 protein and lists the most common genes and DNA from its rows. Recorded for this sample are some 1,700,000 distinct CDR3 sequences; roughly 35% of them occurred a single time. Together, the top ten hold approximately 0.25% of the sample. The source material was cord blood. These receptors were taken from a newborn girl in good health.

The rearrangement links TRBV6-1 to TRBJ1-5; D unclear. The V gene lost 4 bases and the J gene lost 6 bases, with 13 bases spanning the gap. This CDR3 is 14 amino acids long. Germline CDR1 MNHNS, CDR2 SASEGT. The CDR3 region has the DNA TGTGCCAGCAGTGGAGAACGGTTGGGTCAGCCCCAGCATTTT. Residues: CASSGERLGQPQHF.

This clonotype occurred a few times. The chain combines TRBV7-9 with TRBJ2-5; D gene uncertain. Trimming left V 8 bases short and J 1 base short, with 17 bases between. CDR1 is SEHNR, CDR2 FQNEAQ, per germline (reference sequence). The CDR3 extends over 15 amino acids. The DNA for the CDR3 is TGTGCCAGCTCTCGACGGCAGACTGCCCAAGAGACCCAGTACTTC. Its protein product is CASSRRQTAQETQYF.

The genes are TRBV20-1 and TRBJ2-3, with 8 nucleotides matching TRBD2. In germline, CDR1 is DFQATT, CDR2 SNEGSKA (reference sequence). The ends lost 3 bases at V and 5 bases at J; junction bases unmatched: 10. The CDR3 totals 15 residues. In DNA, the CDR3 is TGCAGTGCTAGGGGGGGACTAGGCCGATTAGATACGCAGTATTTT. This sequence encodes CSARGGLGRLDTQYF.

The CDR3 region has the DNA TGCAGTGCTAGCCCAAAATCGACAGGACTCTATGGCTACACCTTC. Encoded protein: CSASPKSTGLYGYTF. The chain is built from TRBV20-1 and TRBJ1-2, with a tentative D call TRBD1 (6 bases). The germline V and J ends were trimmed by 3 bases and 4 bases, with 18 bases remaining between them. This CDR3 spans 15 amino acids. Germline lookup yields CDR1 DFQATT and CDR2 SNEGSKA (reference sequence).

The rearrangement joins TRBV20-1 to TRBJ2-1; 11 bases match TRBD2. Trimming took 7 bases from V and 7 from J; bases not matched to a gene: 3. This CDR3 has 12 amino acids. Germline CDR1 is DFQATT and CDR2 is SNEGSKA (reference sequence). The CDR3 spells CSGASGGNEQFF. The CDR3 coding sequence is TGCAGTGGGGCTAGCGGGGGGAATGAGCAGTTCTTC.

There are many counts of this clonotype. The chain joins TRBV27 to TRBJ2-7; the D gene is possibly TRBD1 (5 bases). The V end lost 5 bases, the J end lost 0 bases, and 11 bases lay between the germline ends. The germline V gene has CDR1 MNHEY and CDR2 SMNVEV (reference sequence). The CDR3 sequence is 14 residues long. CDR3 nucleotides: TGTGCCAGCAGTACCCAAGACAGCTCCTACGAGCAGTACTTC. It encodes CASSTQDSSYEQYF.

This clonotype was seen a few times. The rearrangement uses TRBV28 and TRBJ2-7, with 7 bases lining up with TRBD1. Trimming took 7 bases from V and 0 from J; bases not matched to a gene: 9. Germline assignment: CDR1 MDHEN and CDR2 SYDVKM. The CDR3 has 15 amino acids. The CDR3 bases are TGTGCCAGCACCCCGACAGGGCCTAGCTCCTACGAGCAGTACTTC. This codes for CASTPTGPSSYEQYF.

The rearrangement uses TRBV7-2 and TRBJ2-2; D not certain. The V gene's germline CDR1 is SGHTA and CDR2 FQGNSA. The V and J ends lost 6 bases and 0 bases respectively, with 11 bases between them. The CDR3 spans 15 residues. CDR3 in amino acids: CASRNKRTNTGELFF. DNA of the CDR3: TGTGCCAGCAGAAATAAAAGGACGAACACCGGGGAGCTGTTTTTT.

The chain links TRBV5-1 to TRBJ2-7; 7 nucleotides align to TRBD2. The CDR3 sequence is 16 residues long. The V gene's germline CDR1 is SGHRS and CDR2 YFSETQ. V was pared by 0 bases and J by 7 bases, with 13 bases of the junction left unmatched. CDR3 in DNA: TGCGCCAGCAGCTTGGTCGGGACTACACCTTATGGTGAGCAGTACTTC. Translated: CASSLVGTTPYGEQYF.

The chain is built from TRBV28 and TRBJ1-5, with 8 positions matching TRBD1. Germline CDR1 is MDHEN and CDR2 is SYDVKM. There are 17 residues in the CDR3. V lost 5 bases to trimming and J lost 4 bases; unmatched junction nucleotides: 13. CDR3 nucleotides: TGTGCCAGCAGTACAATATGGACAGGGTCAAAAAATCAGCCCCAGCATTTT. Its translation is CASSTIWTGSKNQPQHF.

This clonotype has a count of ten or more. The V gene is TRBV6-2 or TRBV6-3, the J gene TRBJ2-1; 7 nucleotides match TRBD2. The junction had 5 bases not matched to a gene; V was cut back by 5 bases and J by 10 bases. Germline CDR1 is MNHEY and CDR2 is SVGEGT. There are 12 residues in the CDR3. CDR3 sequence: CASSHPGLEQFF. DNA of the CDR3: TGTGCCAGCAGTCACCCGGGACTAGAGCAGTTCTTC.